A single sample gave rise to the 17 T cell receptor beta chains below, sequenced in a study of tumor-infiltrating lymphocytes in primary liver carcinoma (TCRdb year 2017). For sequencing, an Illumina HiSeq 2500 was employed. A constant-region primer and ProtoScript II reverse transcriptase were used to reverse-transcribe TCRbeta-specific cDNA from around 480 ng total RNA. TCRbeta libraries were built with three nested multiplex PCR rounds, a slightly modified ARM-PCR procedure. The first two PCR rounds used multiplex TRBV1-TRBV30 forward primers with a Cbeta reverse primer, each for approximately 11 cycles. The public reads were run again by TCRdb, first through fastp at Q25 and then through MiXCR, and only productive beta chains were kept. Rows merge per CDR3 protein into single entries with the most common DNA and genes. The sample data list 80,000 or so distinct CDR3 sequences, and 69% of these were observed just once. The ten largest make up 26% of the sample.

Total RNA and DNA were co-extracted from about 19-30 mg of bulk tissue with the AllPrep DNA/RNA mini kit, without cell sorting. The sample taken for sequencing was tumor-adjacent normal liver tissue. The receptors were sampled from a man aged 35-49 years with primary liver carcinoma and hepatitis B virus infection.

With regard to this clonotype: A much larger clone is a single base away; this may be a read error. The chain recombines TRBV11-1 with TRBJ2-7; D remains unclear. The CDR3 sequence is 12 residues long. The V and J ends lost 4 bases and 0 bases respectively, with 4 bases between them. The germline V gene encodes CDR1 SGHAT and CDR2 FQDESV (reference sequence). CDR3 loop: CASSWSSYEQYF. The CDR3 DNA follows: TGTGCCAGCAGCTGGAGCTCCTACGAGCAGTACTTC.

The chain carries TRBV4-1 and TRBJ2-1; D unclear. CDR3 size: 16 residues. V was trimmed by 1 base and J by 10 bases, leaving 20 bases between them. The V gene's germline CDR1 is MGHRA and CDR2 YSYEKL. In DNA form, the CDR3 reads TGCGCCAGCAGCCAAGGTAGCATCGCACGGGCTGGCGAGCAGTTCTTC. Translated: CASSQGSIARAGEQFF.

Concerning this clonotype: Sequence at one end of the junction differs from germline and may be a read error. The rearrangement joins TRBV29-1 to TRBJ2-5; the match to TRBD1 covers 7 bases. CDR3 length: 16 amino acids. Per germline, CDR1 SQVTM and CDR2 ANQGSEA. CDR3 nucleotide sequence: TGCAGCATTGAAGAGGAATACGGGACAGTCCAAGAGACCCAGTATTTC. It translates to CSIEEEYGTVQETQYF. Variable domain in full (rest from reference TRBV29-1 and TRBJ2-5): SAVISQKPSRDICQRGTSLTIQCQVDSQVTMMFWYRQQPGQSLTLIATANQGSEATYESGFVIDKFPISRPNLTFSTLTVSNMSPEDSSIYLCSIEEEYGTVQETQYFGPGTRLLVL.

About this clonotype itself: Because it lacks the conserved phenylalanine or tryptophan at the end, this CDR3 is likely a read error. The chain uses TRBV2 and TRBJ1-1; D gene uncertain. Germline values: CDR1 SNHLY, CDR2 FYNNEI. V was cut by 11 bases and J by 2 bases, with 12 bases left in between. The length of the CDR3 is 12 residues. The CDR3 loop reads CAEAGDNTEAFC. The CDR3 bases are TGTGCCGAGGCCGGAGATAACACTGAAGCTTTCTGT.

V usage is TRBV10-3 and J usage is TRBJ2-2; TRBD1 is a possible D gene (6 bases). Trimming stripped 7 bases from V and 1 base from J, with 16 bases between. The CDR3 loop spans 16 amino acids. Germline CDR1 reads ENHRY; CDR2 reads SYGVKD. The DNA for the CDR3 is TGTGCCATCATGGGGGCAGGAGGTGTGAACACCGGGGAGCTGTTTTTT. This codes for CAIMGAGGVNTGELFF.

As to this clonotype: Here the CDR3 omits its conserved ending phenylalanine or tryptophan, so a read error is the likely source. The CDR3 sequence is CASTPHPGTVDSPLHL. The CDR3 nucleotides are TGCGCCAGCACCCCCCATCCGGGGACGGTGGATTCACCCCTCCACCTT. The rearrangement links TRBV10-2 to TRBJ1-6; TRBD1 is a possible D gene (5 bases). Trimming took off 7 bases at V and 8 bases at J, with 21 bases between the two ends. The CDR3 loop spans 16 amino acids. The germline V gene encodes CDR1 WSHSY and CDR2 SAAADI.

About this clonotype: This clone may be a read error of a much larger clone one base away. The J gene is TRBJ1-1, the V gene TRBV28; tentative D call: TRBD1 (5 bases). The germline V gene has CDR1 MDHEN and CDR2 SYDVKM. This CDR3 region has 19 residues. CDR3 bases: TGTGCCAACAGTAGAAAATTTGGGGTTGGGGCAGGGAAAAACACTGAAGCTTTCTTT. It yields the protein CANSRKFGVGAGKNTEAFF.

At least ten counts were recorded for this clonotype. V and J are TRBV5-1 and TRBJ2-7; D gene ambiguous. This CDR3 has 12 residues. The germline V and J ends were trimmed by 4 bases and 2 bases, with 7 bases remaining between them. Germline V gives CDR1 SGHRS, CDR2 YFSETQ. The DNA of the CDR3 is TGCGCCAGCAGCGACGGAACCTACGAGCAGTACTTC. This encodes CASSDGTYEQYF.

Comments on this clonotype: Its ends do not fully match the called genes, so a read error is possible. The V and J genes are TRBV6-6 and TRBJ2-7; D may be TRBD1 or TRBD2 (5 bases each). CDR3 size: 12 residues. Germline V gives CDR1 MNHNY, CDR2 SVGAGI (reference sequence). CDR3 amino acids: CDSSYLEDEQYF. The CDR3 bases are TGCGACAGCAGTTATTTGGAGGACGAGCAGTACTTC.

This clonotype has a count of ten or more. A much bigger clone sits one base away, suggesting this may be a read error. This chain uses TRBV29-1 with TRBJ1-1; D is undetermined. The germline gives CDR1 SQVTM, CDR2 ANQGSEA. The CDR3 covers 12 residues. As DNA, the CDR3 is TGCAGCGTTGATCGAGGGCAGTCTGAAGTTTTCTTT. Its translation is CSVDRGQSEVFF.

This clonotype was seen repeatedly, ten times or more. The chain links TRBV5-1 to TRBJ2-7; unclear D gene. V lost 1 base and J lost 7, with 18 bases in between. CDR1 and CDR2 (germline): SGHRS, YFSETQ. CDR3 size: 15 residues. CDR3 region: CASSLRTLISQEQYF. In DNA form, the CDR3 reads TGCGCCAGCAGCTTGAGGACGCTAATTAGTCAGGAGCAGTACTTC.

This chain connects TRBV29-1 to TRBJ1-1; TRBD1 aligns across 8 bases. Germline V gene data show CDR1 as SQVTM and CDR2 as ANQGSEA. The V and J ends lost 6 bases and 0 bases, in that order; junction bases with no gene match: 6. This CDR3 contains 14 residues. CDR3 loop: CSVTGDAMNTEAFF. The CDR3 coding sequence is TGCAGCGTGACAGGGGATGCAATGAACACTGAAGCTTTCTTT.

For the CDR3, the DNA is TGTGCCAGCACGCCCCAGATTGTGAATAGCGGGGAGCTGTTTTTT. It translates to CASTPQIVNSGELFF. The V call is TRBV6-5, the J call TRBJ2-2; D call uncertain. V lost 7 bases and J 7 bases, leaving 19 bases between the germline ends. The length of the CDR3 is 15 residues. Germline values: CDR1 MNHEY, CDR2 SVGAGI.

This clonotype was counted once. This may be a read error: a much more frequent sequence differs by one nucleotide. The chain uses TRBV6-2 or TRBV6-3 and TRBJ2-1; 8 nucleotides line up with TRBD1. The CDR3 has 15 residues. Germline CDR1 MNHEY, CDR2 SVGEGT. This chain's CDR3 is CASSLLDRGYNEKFF. The CDR3 bases are TGTGCCAGCAGCTTACTCGACAGGGGCTACAATGAGAAGTTCTTC.

Details on this clonotype: The junction departs from germline at one end; a sequencing error may be responsible. This sequence joins TRBV5-1 and TRBJ2-1, with TRBD1 matching over 7 bases. This CDR3 has 13 residues. CDR1 is SGHRS and CDR2 is YFSETQ in the germline V gene. The CDR3 bases are TGCGCCAGCAACGGGACAGCCCACAATGGGCAGTTCTTC. This sequence encodes CASNGTAHNGQFF.

With respect to this clonotype: A read error may account for a junction end that differs from germline. This sequence joins TRBV6-2 or TRBV6-3 and TRBJ2-7, with D maybe TRBD1 (5 bases). Per germline, CDR1 MNHEY and CDR2 SVGEGT. The CDR3 runs to 13 residues. The CDR3 bases are TGCGACAGCAGTTACGAGGTTCCCTACGAGCAGTACTTC. It is translated as CDSSYEVPYEQYF.

Notes on this clonotype: One junction end does not reproduce the germline sequence, and a read error may be involved. The CDR3 protein is CASSFDWGHSNTGALFF. CDR3 sequence (DNA): TGTGCCAGCAGTTTTGATTGGGGACATTCGAACACAGGGGCGCTGTTTTTT. The chain carries TRBV28 and TRBJ2-2, with TRBD1 matching over 7 bases. CDR1 is MDHEN and CDR2 is SYDVKM in the germline V gene. This CDR3 is 17 amino acids long. The full variable domain, with the rest looked up from reference TRBV28 and TRBJ2-2, is DVKVTQSSRYLVKRTGEKVFLECVQDMDHENMFWYRQDPGLGLRLIYFSYDVKMKEKGDIPEGYSVSREKKERFSLILESASTNQTSMYLCASSFDWGHSNTGALFFGEGSRLTVL.